This T cell receptor (beta chain) originates from a study of CXCR3-negative and CXCR3-positive naive CD8 T cells. The CDR3 totals 14 residues. Germline assignment: CDR1 DFQATT and CDR2 SNEGSKA (reference sequence). In preparing the TRB cDNA libraries, 5' RACE with UMI labels was used. TCRdb re-called the 5' RACE reads and gives one entry per CDR3 protein, without DNA. This listing includes 100,000 to 150,000 distinct CDR3 sequences. The chain combines TRBV20-1 with TRBJ2-2; the TRBD1 assignment by TCRdb is unverifiable without DNA. This receptor was obtained from a human donor in good health. Some clones in this sample may be carry-over from other donors' samples. The material sequenced was naive CXCR3- CD8+ T cells from blood. Subset meaning: CD45RO-CCR7+CD27+CD95- naive CD8+ T cells lacking CXCR3 (TNR3-). This CDR3 is CSAGQGKEAGELFF.